Here is one T cell receptor (beta chain) with its context. What it binds is unknown. Time point denoted: patch test 1, 2 weeks after DPC sensitization. Indicated treatment: therapeutic diphenylcyclopropenone sensitization with weekly scalp DPC. The data were taken from a study of human T cells and chemical hapten exposure. TCRdb re-derived calls from the RACE reads in MiXCR, one entry per CDR3 protein. The data hold about 100,000 distinct CDR3 sequences, with about 11% observed a single time. The CDR3 spans 18 residues. Germline CDR1 is MNHEY and CDR2 is SVGEGT. Losses at the gene ends were 2 bases for V and 4 bases for J; bases not matched to a gene: 12. Findings and caveats of the study: DPC sensitization produced no change in TCRs with frequency above 1 in 1000. Relative to control repertoires, expanded TCRs gave rise to significantly more large CDR3 similarity clusters.

J is TRBJ1-5 and V is TRBV6-2 or TRBV6-3; 9 bases are a match to TRBD1. The sequence was obtained from a woman aged 35 to 49 with alopecia areata. Some clones in this sample may be carry-over from other donors' samples. This sample comprised whole blood, obtained in connection with sensitization to the hapten diphenylcyclopropenone (DPC). The DNA for the CDR3 is TGTGCCAGCAGTTACGCCCTGGGACAGGGCGCGTTGAATCAGCCCCAGCATTTT. Translation: CASSYALGQGALNQPQHF.